This TCR beta chain is from a study of cytomegalovirus exposure and HLA in healthy donors. Amplification used 60 Vbeta primers and 13 Jbeta primers. Assay used: immunoSEQ multiplex PCR; TCRdb lists only in-frame clones, some missing. This repertoire shows 150,000 to 200,000 clones, around 80% found once; its top ten account for over 2%. CDR1 is SGHDT, CDR2 YYEEEE, per germline. With V trimmed by 5 bases and J by 6 bases, 5 bases remained unmatched. The CDR3 totals 13 residues. This clonotype was obtained from a woman aged 45 to 65 in good health and CMV-seronegative. The sample was PBMCs. The chain carries TRBV5-6 and TRBJ1-2; 9 bases map to TRBD1. The CDR3 coding sequence is TGTGCCAGCAGACACGGACAGGGGCATGGCTACACCTTC. This translates into CASRHGQGHGYTF. The full variable domain, in which reference TRBV5-6 and TRBJ1-2 provide the parts outside the CDR3, is DAGVTQSPTHLIKTRGQQVTLRCSPKSGHDTVSWYQQALGQGPQFIFQYYEEEERQRGNFPDRFSGHQFPNYSSELNVNALLLGDSALYLCASRHGQGHGYTFGSGTRLTVV.